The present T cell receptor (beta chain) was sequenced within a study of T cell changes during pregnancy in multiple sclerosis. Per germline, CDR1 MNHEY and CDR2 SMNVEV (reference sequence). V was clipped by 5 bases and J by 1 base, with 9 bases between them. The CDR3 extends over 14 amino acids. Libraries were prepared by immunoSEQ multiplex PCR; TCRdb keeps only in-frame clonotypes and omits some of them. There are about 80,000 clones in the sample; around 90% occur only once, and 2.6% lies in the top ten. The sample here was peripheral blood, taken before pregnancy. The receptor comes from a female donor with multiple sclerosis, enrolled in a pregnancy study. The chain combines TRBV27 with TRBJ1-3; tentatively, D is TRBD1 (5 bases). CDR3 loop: CASSVRGSGNTIYF. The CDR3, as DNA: TGTGCCAGCAGTGTTAGGGGATCTGGAAACACCATATATTTT.